Presented here are 20 T cell receptor beta chains from one specimen sequenced in a study of cytomegalovirus exposure and HLA in healthy donors. The PCR contained 60 Vbeta and 13 Jbeta primers. Sequencing used immunoSEQ multiplex PCR; TCRdb keeps in-frame clones, though not all of them. Among about 150,000 clones listed, 82% were seen once. The sequenced sample consisted of PBMCs. These receptors all come from a man aged 25 to 40 in good health and CMV-seropositive.

J is TRBJ1-5 and V is TRBV6-1, with D hard to call. V lost 7 bases, J lost 0 bases, and 7 bases lay in between. Germline V gene data show CDR1 as MNHNS and CDR2 as SASEGT. This CDR3 comprises 13 residues. As DNA, the CDR3 is TGTGCCAGCACCTCCTATAGCAATCAGCCCCAGCATTTT. Translation: CASTSYSNQPQHF.

The chain joins TRBV9 to TRBJ2-3; TRBD2 aligns across 11 bases. The V segment lost 1 base and the J segment 3 bases; nucleotides outside the gene matches: 1. The V gene's germline CDR1 is SGDLS and CDR2 YYNGEE. CDR3 length equals 15 residues. Here the CDR3 DNA reads TGTGCCAGCAGCGTAACTAGCGGGGGAACAGATACGCAGTATTTT. Translating it yields CASSVTSGGTDTQYF.

CDR3 region: CASSPTSLLQETQYF. As DNA, the CDR3 is TGTGCCAGCAGCCCGACTAGCCTCCTCCAAGAGACCCAGTACTTC. The chain has TRBV5-8 and TRBJ2-5; the match to TRBD2 covers 7 bases. CDR1 and CDR2 from the germline V gene are SGHTS and YDEGEE. The V and J ends lost 4 bases and 1 base, in that order; junction bases with no gene match: 7. This CDR3 is 15 amino acids long.

This clone was observed once. The chain joins TRBV19 to TRBJ1-1; D ambiguous. Germline CDR1 LNHDA, CDR2 SQIVND (reference sequence). The CDR3 length is 13 residues. The ends were cut back, 8 bases at V and 1 base at J, with 11 bases in the middle. The DNA for the CDR3 is TGTGCCAGTGCTTCGGCGGGGAACACTGAAGCTTTCTTT. Translated, it gives CASASAGNTEAFF.

The chain is built from TRBV28 and TRBJ1-1; 8 bases line up with TRBD1. Germline CDR1 is MDHEN and CDR2 is SYDVKM. The CDR3 consists of 14 residues. The V segment lost 6 bases and the J segment 1 base; nucleotides outside the gene matches: 4. The CDR3 protein is CASSSGQENTEAFF. As DNA, the CDR3 is TGTGCCAGCAGCTCGGGACAGGAGAACACTGAAGCTTTCTTT.

V and J are TRBV5-1 and TRBJ1-2; D is undetermined. The CDR3 spans 15 residues. V dropped 3 bases and J dropped 3 bases, with 15 bases sitting between them. CDR1 and CDR2 (germline): SGHRS, YFSETQ. CDR3 DNA sequence: TGCGCCAGCAGCTGGAGGGATACGTCCGACTATGGCTACACCTTC. As protein: CASSWRDTSDYGYTF.

This chain joins TRBV28 and TRBJ2-2, with 10 bases matching TRBD2. Trimming at V came to 5 bases and at J to 7 bases, leaving 10 bases not matched to a gene. The CDR3 is 16 residues long. CDR1 is MDHEN and CDR2 is SYDVKM in the germline V gene. In DNA, the CDR3 is TGTGCCAGCAGTCCCCCGGGACTAGCGCAAAACGGGGAGCTGTTTTTT. This codes for CASSPPGLAQNGELFF.

The genes are TRBV19 and TRBJ1-5; 10 bases match TRBD1. The length of the CDR3 is 15 residues. CDR1 is LNHDA and CDR2 is SQIVND in the germline V gene (reference sequence). V was clipped by 3 bases and J by 1 base; unmatched bases: 0. CDR3 nucleotides: TGTGCCAGTAGTATGGACAGGGGGAGCAATCAGCCCCAGCATTTT. Translation gives CASSMDRGSNQPQHF. The whole variable domain, filled in from reference TRBV19 and TRBJ1-5, reads DGGITQSPKYLFRKEGQNVTLSCEQNLNHDAMYWYRQDPGQGLRLIYYSQIVNDFQKGDIAEGYSVSREKKESFPLTVTSAQKNPTAFYLCASSMDRGSNQPQHFGDGTRLSIL.

CDR3 sequence: CSVRDKGGYTF. The CDR3 DNA reads TGCAGCGTCCGGGACAAAGGTGGCTACACCTTC. V usage is TRBV29-1 and J usage is TRBJ1-2; perhaps TRBD1 as D (6 bases). CDR1 SQVTM and CDR2 ANQGSEA come from the germline V gene. V was pared by 6 bases and J by 7 bases, with 12 bases between. The CDR3 consists of 11 residues. The variable domain in full, completed from reference TRBV29-1 and TRBJ1-2, reads SAVISQKPSRDICQRGTSLTIQCQVDSQVTMMFWYRQQPGQSLTLIATANQGSEATYESGFVIDKFPISRPNLTFSTLTVSNMSPEDSSIYLCSVRDKGGYTFGSGTRLTVV.

The rearrangement joins TRBV5-6 to TRBJ2-5; D gene ambiguous. CDR3 length: 11 amino acids. Between the trimmed V and J ends, which lost 3 bases and 4 bases, there was a span of 4 bases. Per the germline V gene, CDR1 is SGHDT and CDR2 is YYEEEE. Here the CDR3 DNA reads TGTGCCAGCAGCTCCAGAGAGACCCAGTACTTC. It codes for CASSSRETQYF.

This chain connects TRBV6-5 to TRBJ1-3; no clear D. CDR3 size: 15 residues. Germline V gene sequence: CDR1 MNHEY, CDR2 SVGAGI. Trimming cost V 1 base and J 2 bases, with 9 bases left between them. CDR3 amino acids: CASSYYADTGNTIYF. The CDR3, as DNA: TGTGCCAGCAGTTACTACGCGGATACTGGAAACACCATATATTTT.

V is TRBV6-6 and J is TRBJ1-4, with 8 bases fitting TRBD1. The CDR3 has 13 residues. CDR1 and CDR2 from the germline V gene are MNHNY and SVGAGI (reference sequence). This CDR3 reads CAARVQGDEKLFF. CDR3 in DNA: TGTGCTGCCCGGGTACAGGGGGACGAAAAACTGTTTTTT.

This clone appeared a few times. The rearrangement joins TRBV7-9 to TRBJ2-3; TRBD2 agrees at 11 bases. Trimming cost V 9 bases and J 5 bases; bases outside gene matches: 10. The CDR3 extends over 15 amino acids. CDR1 is SEHNR and CDR2 is FQNEAQ in the germline V gene (reference sequence). CDR3 sequence: CASYHSGRALDTQYF. In nucleotides, the CDR3 is TGTGCCAGTTACCATAGCGGGAGGGCCTTAGATACGCAGTATTTT.

The chain uses TRBV28 and TRBJ2-7; TRBD2 is a possible D gene (5 bases). Trimming shortened V by 7 bases and J by 1 base, and 17 bases separated the two germline ends. The CDR3 contains 15 residues. Germline-derived CDR1 and CDR2 are MDHEN and SYDVKM. The DNA for the CDR3 is TGTGCCAGCACCAATCAGCTGGGCGGGTCCTACGAGCAGTACTTC. Its translation: CASTNQLGGSYEQYF.

The J gene is TRBJ1-1, the V gene TRBV7-9; D is unresolved. This CDR3 is built from 12 residues. Germline V gene lookup returns CDR1 SEHNR and CDR2 FQNEAQ (reference sequence). The V end lost 5 bases, the J end lost 5 bases, and 9 bases lay between the germline ends. The CDR3, as DNA: TGTGCCAGCAGCCCGGCGGGGACTGAAGCTTTCTTT. Translation gives CASSPAGTEAFF.

The chain joins TRBV28 to TRBJ1-2; 11 nucleotides agree with TRBD1. CDR3 size: 15 residues. Germline V gives CDR1 MDHEN, CDR2 SYDVKM. With V trimmed by 3 bases and J by 5 bases, 5 bases remained unmatched. CDR3 protein: CASSFGQGAWYGYTF. The CDR3 region has the DNA TGTGCCAGCAGTTTCGGACAGGGGGCATGGTATGGCTACACCTTC.

The rearrangement links TRBV5-1 to TRBJ2-7; 7 bases line up with TRBD1. J gave up 4 bases and V 4 bases, and 5 bases lay outside the gene matches. Germline loops: CDR1 SGHRS, CDR2 YFSETQ. CDR3 length: 13 amino acids. The CDR3 coding sequence is TGCGCCAGCAGCGAGGACAGGAGGTACGAGCAGTACTTC. As protein: CASSEDRRYEQYF.

The genes are TRBV13 and TRBJ2-3; 10 nucleotides line up with TRBD2. There are 16 residues in the CDR3. Germline values: CDR1 PRHDT, CDR2 FYEKMQ (reference sequence). The ends lost 7 bases at V and 1 base at J; junction bases unmatched: 8. The CDR3 protein is CASTVRTSGRTDTQYF. DNA for the CDR3: TGTGCCAGCACCGTCCGGACTAGCGGTCGCACAGATACGCAGTATTTT.

This clone has only one observation. The chain is built from TRBV4-1 and TRBJ1-2; 8 nucleotides agree with TRBD1. After removal of 4 bases from V and 8 bases from J, the junction contained 9 bases not matched to a gene. The CDR3 totals 14 residues. The germline V gene encodes CDR1 MGHRA and CDR2 YSYEKL. The CDR3 region has the DNA TGCGCCAGCAGCCCCAGGACAGGGTTTCGGGGCTACACCTTC. Translating gives CASSPRTGFRGYTF.

V gene TRBV27 combines with J gene TRBJ2-7; D gene ambiguous. CDR3 length: 14 amino acids. Germline values: CDR1 MNHEY, CDR2 SMNVEV (reference sequence). V lost 0 bases, J lost 3 bases, and 9 bases lay in between. The CDR3 nucleotides read TGTGCCAGCAGTTTATCCCTTAGTGACTACGAGCAGTACTTC. This sequence encodes CASSLSLSDYEQYF.